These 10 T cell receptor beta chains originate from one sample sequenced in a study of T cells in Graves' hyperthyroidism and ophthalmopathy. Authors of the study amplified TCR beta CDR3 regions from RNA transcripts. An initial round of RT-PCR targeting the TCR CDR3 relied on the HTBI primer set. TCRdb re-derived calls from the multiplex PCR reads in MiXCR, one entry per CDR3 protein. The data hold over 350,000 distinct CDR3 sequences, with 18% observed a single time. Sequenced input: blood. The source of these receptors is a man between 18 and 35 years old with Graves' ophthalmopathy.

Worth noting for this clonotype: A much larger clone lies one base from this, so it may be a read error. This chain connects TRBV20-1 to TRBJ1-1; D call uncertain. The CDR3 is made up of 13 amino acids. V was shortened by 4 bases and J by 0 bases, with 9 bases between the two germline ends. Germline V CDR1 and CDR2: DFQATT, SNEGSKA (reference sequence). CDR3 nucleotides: TGCAGTGCTACCGGATTCATGAACACTGAAGCTTTCTTT. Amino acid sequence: CSATGFMNTEAFF.

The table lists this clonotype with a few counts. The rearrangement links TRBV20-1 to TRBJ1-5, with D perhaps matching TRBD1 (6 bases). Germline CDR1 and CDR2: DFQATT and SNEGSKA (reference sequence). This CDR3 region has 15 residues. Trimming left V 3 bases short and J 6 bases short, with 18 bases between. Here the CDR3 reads CSARKGESSFQPQHF. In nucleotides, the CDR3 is TGCAGTGCTAGGAAGGGGGAAAGCTCTTTTCAGCCCCAGCATTTT.

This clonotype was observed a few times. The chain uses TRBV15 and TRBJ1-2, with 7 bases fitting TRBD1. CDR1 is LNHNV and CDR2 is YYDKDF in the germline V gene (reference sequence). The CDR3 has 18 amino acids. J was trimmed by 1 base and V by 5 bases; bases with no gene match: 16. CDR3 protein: CATSPLTGTDNINYGYTF. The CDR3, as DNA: TGTGCCACCAGCCCACTTACCGGGACAGATAATATTAACTATGGCTACACCTTC.

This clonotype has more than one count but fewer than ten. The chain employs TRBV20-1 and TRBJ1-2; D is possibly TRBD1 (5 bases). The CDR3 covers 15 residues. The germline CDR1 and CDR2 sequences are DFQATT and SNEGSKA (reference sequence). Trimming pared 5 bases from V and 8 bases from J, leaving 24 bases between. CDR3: CSAGKQVEVPGGYTF. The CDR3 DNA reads TGCAGTGCTGGGAAACAGGTGGAGGTCCCAGGGGGCTACACCTTC.

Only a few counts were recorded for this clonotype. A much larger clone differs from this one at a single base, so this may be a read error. The CDR3 bases are TGTGCCACCACGGCGGGGGGTACCTACAATAAGCAGTTCTTC. It translates to CATTAGGTYNKQFF. The chain carries TRBV24-1 and TRBJ2-1; TRBD2 matches 8 bases. CDR1 is KGHDR and CDR2 is SFDVKD in the germline V gene. CDR3 length: 14 residues.

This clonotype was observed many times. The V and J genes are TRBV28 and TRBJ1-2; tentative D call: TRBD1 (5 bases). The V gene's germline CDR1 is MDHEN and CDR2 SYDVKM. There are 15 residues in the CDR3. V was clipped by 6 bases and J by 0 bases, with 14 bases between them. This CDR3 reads CASSLTGEANYGYTF. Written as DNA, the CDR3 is TGTGCCAGCAGCCTTACAGGAGAAGCTAACTATGGCTACACCTTC.

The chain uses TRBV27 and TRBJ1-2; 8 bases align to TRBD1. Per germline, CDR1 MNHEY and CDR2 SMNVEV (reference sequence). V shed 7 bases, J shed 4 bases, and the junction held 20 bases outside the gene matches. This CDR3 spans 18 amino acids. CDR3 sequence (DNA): TGTGCCAGCACCAAATTATACCCAGGACAGGGAAGGAGCTATGGCTACACCTTC. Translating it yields CASTKLYPGQGRSYGYTF.

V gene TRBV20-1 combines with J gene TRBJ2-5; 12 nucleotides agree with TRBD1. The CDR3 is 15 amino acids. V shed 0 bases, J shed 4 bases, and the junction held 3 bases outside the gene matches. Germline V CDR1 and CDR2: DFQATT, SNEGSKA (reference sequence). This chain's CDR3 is CSARDGTGGAETQYF. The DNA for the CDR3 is TGCAGTGCTAGAGATGGGACAGGGGGCGCAGAGACCCAGTACTTC.

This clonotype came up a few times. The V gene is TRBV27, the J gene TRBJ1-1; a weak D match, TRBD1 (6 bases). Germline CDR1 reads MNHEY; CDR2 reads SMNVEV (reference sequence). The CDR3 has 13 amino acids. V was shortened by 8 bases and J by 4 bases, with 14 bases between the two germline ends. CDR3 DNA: TGTGCCAGCGGCTGGGACAAAATCACTGAAGCTTTCTTT. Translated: CASGWDKITEAFF.

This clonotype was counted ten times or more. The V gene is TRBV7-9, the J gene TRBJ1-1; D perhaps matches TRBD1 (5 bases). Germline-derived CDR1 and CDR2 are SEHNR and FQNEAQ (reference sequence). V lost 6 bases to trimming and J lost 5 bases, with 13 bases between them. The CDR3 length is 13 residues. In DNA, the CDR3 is TGTGCCAGCAGTTTCCTTCAGGGAACTGAAGCTTTCTTT. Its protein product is CASSFLQGTEAFF. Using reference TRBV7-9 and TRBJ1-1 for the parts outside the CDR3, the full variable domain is DTGVSQNPRHKITKRGQNVTFRCDPISEHNRLYWYRQTLGQGPEFLTYFQNEAQLEKSRLLSDRFSAERPKGSFSTLEIQRTEQGDSAMYLCASSFLQGTEAFFGQGTRLTVV.